Below are 9 T cell receptor beta chains sequenced from a single sample in a study of blood T cell repertoires in COVID-19. Method: immunoSEQ multiplex PCR; TCRdb's copy keeps in-frame clones and lacks some. The sample comprises around 170,000 clones, about 83% of which are singletons, and under 9.5% rests with the top ten. Material for sequencing was PBMCs or T cells enriched from blood (not recorded which). The receptors stem from a woman aged 25 to 39 who had recovered from COVID-19.

CDR3 residues: CASSPLDRGEAFF. The CDR3 region has the DNA TGTGCCAGCAGTCCCCTCGACAGGGGAGAAGCTTTCTTT. The J gene is TRBJ1-1, the V gene TRBV28, with 8 bases fitting TRBD1. The V gene's germline CDR1 is MDHEN and CDR2 SYDVKM. With 5 bases clipped from V and 8 bases from J, the junction kept 7 bases outside the gene matches. The CDR3 loop spans 13 amino acids.

The chain combines TRBV11-2 with TRBJ2-3; 9 nucleotides match TRBD1. The V and J ends lost 4 bases and 3 bases, in that order; junction bases with no gene match: 5. This CDR3 spans 15 amino acids. The germline gives CDR1 SGHAT, CDR2 FQNNGV. CDR3 amino acids: CASSSGTGPTDTQYF. Written as DNA, the CDR3 is TGTGCCAGCAGCTCTGGGACAGGGCCTACAGATACGCAGTATTTT.

The rearrangement joins TRBV4-1 to TRBJ2-7; D unresolved. Trimming cost V 0 bases and J 5 bases, with 8 bases left between them. Germline V lookup: CDR1 MGHRA, CDR2 YSYEKL. The CDR3 has 13 residues. The CDR3 is CASSQDLPDEQYF. As DNA, the CDR3 is TGCGCCAGCAGCCAAGATCTTCCGGACGAGCAGTACTTC.

The gene calls are TRBV5-1 and TRBJ1-6, with 12 bases fitting TRBD1. The ends lost 7 bases at V and 13 bases at J; junction bases unmatched: 12. Germline V gene data show CDR1 as SGHRS and CDR2 as YFSETQ. This CDR3 is 15 amino acids long. For the CDR3, the DNA is TGCGCCAGCCGGGACAGGGGGCCTCCGGCGCTTCCCCTCCACTTT. Translating it yields CASRDRGPPALPLHF.

The chain combines TRBV4-2 with TRBJ2-3, with 14 bases fitting TRBD2. The CDR3 extends over 19 amino acids. Germline trimming cut 4 bases from V and 4 bases from J; bases unmatched to any gene: 13. The V gene's germline CDR1 is LGHNA and CDR2 YNFKEQ. The CDR3 region is CASSLHFGTSGREADTQYF. CDR3 nucleotides: TGTGCCAGCAGCCTTCACTTCGGGACTAGCGGGAGAGAGGCAGATACGCAGTATTTT.

The chain couples TRBV9 to TRBJ2-1; 7 bases align to TRBD2. CDR1 and CDR2 from the germline V gene are SGDLS and YYNGEE. V lost 1 base to trimming and J lost 3 bases; unmatched junction nucleotides: 13. This CDR3 has 18 residues. CDR3 residues: CASSVSSGGTSIYNEQFF. CDR3 nucleotide sequence: TGTGCCAGCAGCGTATCATCGGGGGGAACTAGTATCTACAATGAGCAGTTCTTC.

The chain combines TRBV2 with TRBJ2-2; D uncertain. V was shortened by 4 bases and J by 0 bases, with 3 bases between the two germline ends. Germline CDR1 SNHLY, CDR2 FYNNEI. This CDR3 comprises 13 residues. The CDR3 sequence: CASSGTNTGELFF. CDR3 sequence (DNA): TGTGCCAGCAGTGGTACGAACACCGGGGAGCTGTTTTTT.

The chain has TRBV11-3 and TRBJ2-1; maybe TRBD2 (6 bases). The germline gives CDR1 SGHNT, CDR2 YENEEA. Trimming cost V 3 bases and J 2 bases, with 11 bases left between them. The CDR3 has 15 residues. CDR3 loop: CASSLEGVPYNEQFF. The CDR3 region has the DNA TGTGCCAGCAGCTTGGAGGGAGTACCCTACAATGAGCAGTTCTTC.

The chain joins TRBV11-2 to TRBJ2-1; D is unresolved. CDR1 and CDR2 from the germline V gene are SGHAT and FQNNGV. CDR3 length equals 12 residues. Trimming stripped 1 base from V and 12 bases from J, with 10 bases between. The CDR3 sequence is CASSLVLTRQFF. Here the CDR3 DNA reads TGTGCCAGCAGCTTAGTACTCACCCGGCAGTTCTTC.